The rows below give T cell receptor beta chains drawn from one sample of a study of PD-1 blockade in classical Hodgkin lymphoma. This table comes from immunoSEQ multiplex PCR, and its TCRdb copy is limited to in-frame clones, with some not included. The profile shows 25,000 to 35,000 clones, just under 80% of them singletons. The starting material was peripheral blood mononuclear cells (PBMCs), obtained before the fourth cycle of nivolumab. All receptors come from a human donor with classical Hodgkin lymphoma. Both conserved end residues are part of each CDR3. Fields, in order: CDR3 DNA, CDR3 protein, J gene, V gene, D gene, clone size. A D gene is named only where the DNA matches it firmly. Clone size is shown for a subset of rows, as once, few, many or a class of expanded clone.

CDR3nt: TGCGCCAGCAGCTTGGAACGCAGGGACATTCAGTACTTC
CDR3aa: CASSLERRDIQYF
j_gene: TRBJ2-4
v_gene: TRBV5-1
d_gene: NA
abundance: NA

CDR3nt: TGTGCCAGTAGTACCCGGACAGGGGAAAGGATAAATCAGCCCCAGCATTTT
CDR3aa: CASSTRTGERINQPQHF
j_gene: TRBJ1-5
v_gene: TRBV19
d_gene: TRBD1
abundance: NA

CDR3nt: TGTGCCAGCAGTGAAGCTGGGGATCAGCCCCAGCATTTT
CDR3aa: CASSEAGDQPQHF
j_gene: TRBJ1-5
v_gene: TRBV6-1
d_gene: NA
abundance: NA

CDR3nt: TGTGCCAGCAGTTTTTCGGCGAATCAGCCCCAGCATTTT
CDR3aa: CASSFSANQPQHF
j_gene: TRBJ1-5
v_gene: TRBV27
d_gene: NA
abundance: NA

CDR3nt: TGTGCCAGCACAGGGGGCATTTCGAACACCGGGGAGCTGTTTTTT
CDR3aa: CASTGGISNTGELFF
j_gene: TRBJ2-2
v_gene: TRBV6-4
d_gene: TRBD1
abundance: NA

CDR3nt: TGTGCCTGGAGTGGATATAACACCGGGGAGCTGTTTTTT
CDR3aa: CAWSGYNTGELFF
j_gene: TRBJ2-2
v_gene: TRBV30
d_gene: NA
abundance: NA

CDR3nt: TGTGCCAGCAGCGTAGATCCGGGGGTGGCACGAAGAAGAGATACGCAGTATTTT
CDR3aa: CASSVDPGVARRRDTQYF
j_gene: TRBJ2-3
v_gene: TRBV9
d_gene: NA
abundance: NA

CDR3nt: TGTGCCAGCAGCTTGGCCGAGGGGGCCTATGAGCAGTTCTTC
CDR3aa: CASSLAEGAYEQFF
j_gene: TRBJ2-1
v_gene: TRBV5-8
d_gene: TRBD1
abundance: NA

CDR3nt: TGTGCCAGCTCACCATCAAGGGTCACAGATACGCAGTATTTT
CDR3aa: CASSPSRVTDTQYF
j_gene: TRBJ2-3
v_gene: TRBV18
d_gene: NA
abundance: few

CDR3nt: TGCGCCAGCACCCCGAGCGGGAGCGTCACCGGGGAGCTGTTTTTT
CDR3aa: CASTPSGSVTGELFF
j_gene: TRBJ2-2
v_gene: TRBV5-1
d_gene: TRBD2
abundance: once

CDR3nt: TGCGCCAGCAGTCTGAGGGGTCACGAGCAGTACTTC
CDR3aa: CASSLRGHEQYF
j_gene: TRBJ2-7
v_gene: TRBV10-2
d_gene: NA
abundance: NA

CDR3nt: TGTGCCAGCAGTTCTGGGACCGGGGGCTACACCTTC
CDR3aa: CASSSGTGGYTF
j_gene: TRBJ1-2
v_gene: TRBV28
d_gene: NA
abundance: NA

CDR3nt: TGCGCCAGCAGCTTGGAGGGGGGCGGGCGAACTGAAGCTTTCTTT
CDR3aa: CASSLEGGGRTEAFF
j_gene: TRBJ1-1
v_gene: TRBV5-1
d_gene: NA
abundance: once

CDR3nt: TGTGCCAGCAGCCGGGGGTCCCCCCATCAGCCCCAGCATTTT
CDR3aa: CASSRGSPHQPQHF
j_gene: TRBJ1-5
v_gene: TRBV27
d_gene: NA
abundance: NA

CDR3nt: TGTGCCAGCAGCGGACGGACCGGTACCTACGAGCAGTACTTC
CDR3aa: CASSGRTGTYEQYF
j_gene: TRBJ2-7
v_gene: TRBV5-4
d_gene: NA
abundance: once

CDR3nt: TGTGCCAGCAGCGCAACCTGGATTATGAACACTGAAGCTTTCTTT
CDR3aa: CASSATWIMNTEAFF
j_gene: TRBJ1-1
v_gene: TRBV9
d_gene: NA
abundance: NA

CDR3nt: TGTGCCAGCAGCTTATCCCCGGGAGGGGGTGAGCAGTTCTTC
CDR3aa: CASSLSPGGGEQFF
j_gene: TRBJ2-1
v_gene: TRBV7-3
d_gene: TRBD2
abundance: few

CDR3nt: TGTGCCAGCAGCTTGGCGCCTCGGCAGGGTTCCTACGAGCAGTACTTC
CDR3aa: CASSLAPRQGSYEQYF
j_gene: TRBJ2-7
v_gene: TRBV5-5
d_gene: NA
abundance: NA

CDR3nt: TGTGCCAGCAGCCCGGGACAGGGTGAAGCTTTCTTT
CDR3aa: CASSPGQGEAFF
j_gene: TRBJ1-1
v_gene: TRBV6-6
d_gene: TRBD1
abundance: NA

CDR3nt: TGTGCCAGCAGTTTAATGGGAGGAGAGACCCAGTACTTC
CDR3aa: CASSLMGGETQYF
j_gene: TRBJ2-5
v_gene: TRBV27
d_gene: NA
abundance: NA

CDR3nt: TGTGCCAGCAGCCAGACAGGGGGCGTTGAAAAACTGTTTTTT
CDR3aa: CASSQTGGVEKLFF
j_gene: TRBJ1-4
v_gene: TRBV7-2
d_gene: TRBD1
abundance: NA

CDR3nt: TGTGCCACTCAGCCCCGCATCTCTGGAAACACCATATATTTT
CDR3aa: CATQPRISGNTIYF
j_gene: TRBJ1-3
v_gene: TRBV7-9
d_gene: NA
abundance: NA

CDR3nt: TGCGCCAGCAGCTTGAGTGGCAGGGGGGGTTACTACAATGAGCAGTTCTTC
CDR3aa: CASSLSGRGGYYNEQFF
j_gene: TRBJ2-1
v_gene: TRBV5-1
d_gene: NA
abundance: NA

CDR3nt: TGTGCCAGCAGTCGTAGCGGGATAGGGCCAAATACGCAGTATTTT
CDR3aa: CASSRSGIGPNTQYF
j_gene: TRBJ2-3
v_gene: TRBV6-5
d_gene: TRBD2
abundance: NA

CDR3nt: TGTGCCAGCAGTAGTAAGACTAGCGTCTACAATGAGCAGTTCTTC
CDR3aa: CASSSKTSVYNEQFF
j_gene: TRBJ2-1
v_gene: TRBV7-6
d_gene: TRBD2
abundance: NA

CDR3nt: TGTGCCAGCAGCTTAGTCACGAACACTGAAGCTTTCTTT
CDR3aa: CASSLVTNTEAFF
j_gene: TRBJ1-1
v_gene: TRBV7-9
d_gene: NA
abundance: NA

CDR3nt: TGTGCCAGCAGCGTAGGATGGACGGGAGAGTACCATGAGCAGTTCTTC
CDR3aa: CASSVGWTGEYHEQFF
j_gene: TRBJ2-1
v_gene: TRBV9
d_gene: NA
abundance: NA

CDR3nt: TGTGCCAGCAGTGATGGGACAGGGCTAGATACGCAGTATTTT
CDR3aa: CASSDGTGLDTQYF
j_gene: TRBJ2-3
v_gene: TRBV6-4
d_gene: TRBD1
abundance: NA

CDR3nt: TGTGCCAGCAGGGACCACAGGGGATTCACTGAAGCTTTCTTT
CDR3aa: CASRDHRGFTEAFF
j_gene: TRBJ1-1
v_gene: TRBV6-1
d_gene: TRBD1
abundance: medium-sized

CDR3nt: TGTGCCAGCTCACCACCGATGGATTATGGCTACACCTTC
CDR3aa: CASSPPMDYGYTF
j_gene: TRBJ1-2
v_gene: TRBV18
d_gene: NA
abundance: NA

CDR3nt: TGTGCCAGCTCACCACTCGACAGGGGGCATTTGAATGAGCAGTTCTTC
CDR3aa: CASSPLDRGHLNEQFF
j_gene: TRBJ2-1
v_gene: TRBV18
d_gene: TRBD1
abundance: NA

CDR3nt: TGTGCCAGCTCACTACTAGCGGGAGGCTCGGATACGCAGTATTTT
CDR3aa: CASSLLAGGSDTQYF
j_gene: TRBJ2-3
v_gene: TRBV18
d_gene: TRBD2
abundance: NA

CDR3nt: TGTGCCAGCAGTTTAGAAAGGAGGTCAGAAGCTTTCTTT
CDR3aa: CASSLERRSEAFF
j_gene: TRBJ1-1
v_gene: TRBV28
d_gene: NA
abundance: NA

CDR3nt: TGTGCCAGTAGTAACCCCGGAACGGGAGGGATCAATGAGCAGTTCTTC
CDR3aa: CASSNPGTGGINEQFF
j_gene: TRBJ2-1
v_gene: TRBV19
d_gene: TRBD2
abundance: NA

CDR3nt: TGTGCCAGCAGCCTGACCGGGACAGCTTACAATGAGCAGTTCTTC
CDR3aa: CASSLTGTAYNEQFF
j_gene: TRBJ2-1
v_gene: TRBV27
d_gene: TRBD1
abundance: NA

CDR3nt: TGTGCCAGCAGCTTTGGTGTGGCAGAGACCCAGTACTTC
CDR3aa: CASSFGVAETQYF
j_gene: TRBJ2-5
v_gene: TRBV11-2
d_gene: NA
abundance: NA

CDR3nt: TGTGCCAGCAGCGCTTCCGGGACAGGGAAAGGCTACACCTTC
CDR3aa: CASSASGTGKGYTF
j_gene: TRBJ1-2
v_gene: TRBV27
d_gene: TRBD1
abundance: few

CDR3nt: TGTGCCTCGGTCTATGGCTACACCTTC
CDR3aa: CASVYGYTF
j_gene: TRBJ1-2
v_gene: TRBV30
d_gene: NA
abundance: once

CDR3nt: TGTGCCAGCAGCTTCAGGGGTAGAGGGAACGAGCAGTACTTC
CDR3aa: CASSFRGRGNEQYF
j_gene: TRBJ2-7
v_gene: TRBV5-4
d_gene: NA
abundance: NA

CDR3nt: TGCGCCAGCAGCTTGACTAGCGGGTCATCCACAGATACGCAGTATTTT
CDR3aa: CASSLTSGSSTDTQYF
j_gene: TRBJ2-3
v_gene: TRBV5-1
d_gene: TRBD2
abundance: NA

CDR3nt: TGTGCCAGCAGCTTAGGTGAGGTCCGGCGGACAACTAATGAAAAACTGTTTTTT
CDR3aa: CASSLGEVRRTTNEKLFF
j_gene: TRBJ1-4
v_gene: TRBV5-6
d_gene: NA
abundance: NA

CDR3nt: TGTGCCAGCTCATCGGCGGGGACTAGCGGCTACAATGAGCAGTTCTTC
CDR3aa: CASSSAGTSGYNEQFF
j_gene: TRBJ2-1
v_gene: TRBV18
d_gene: TRBD2
abundance: NA

CDR3nt: TGCGCCAGCACCGGGACAGGGTACGAGCAGTACTTC
CDR3aa: CASTGTGYEQYF
j_gene: TRBJ2-7
v_gene: TRBV5-1
d_gene: TRBD1
abundance: NA